The 25 T cell receptor beta chains presented below share a single source sample, sequenced in a study of post-analysis software for immune sequencing data. Study-level points and caveats: A few TRBV segments appeared more often in patients than in controls, and TRBV5-6, TRBV5-1 and TRBV20-1 were among these.

Included in the TCR beta cDNA libraries were unique molecular identifiers. TCRdb used MiXCR to reprocess the PCR reads, holding one entry per CDR3 protein. The table records more than 500,000 distinct CDR3 sequences, 34% of them present only once. What these receptors recognize is not known. Specimen: blood. The receptors shown here come from a girl aged 2-17 years with multiple sclerosis.

The chain joins TRBV7-3 to TRBJ2-3, with 7 bases matching TRBD2. The length of the CDR3 is 12 residues. The J segment lost 1 base and the V segment lost 8 bases, leaving 0 bases of the junction unmatched. Germline V gene sequence: CDR1 SGHTA, CDR2 FQGTGA. In DNA form, the CDR3 reads TGTGCCAGCGGACTAGGCACAGATACGCAGTATTTT. It specifies CASGLGTDTQYF.

The sample holds many counts of this clonotype. The chain couples TRBV12-3 or TRBV12-4 to TRBJ2-5; TRBD2 aligns across 7 bases. CDR3 length: 14 amino acids. V gave up 6 bases and J gave up 5 bases; unmatched junction bases: 9. Written as DNA, the CDR3 is TGTGCCAGCAGCCCCGTCACGCGGGGGGAGACCCAGTACTTC. Its translation: CASSPVTRGETQYF.

This clonotype has only one observation. This chain connects TRBV5-1 to TRBJ1-4; D unresolved. Germline CDR1 and CDR2: SGHRS and YFSETQ. This CDR3 is built from 16 residues. Trimming pared 0 bases from V and 8 bases from J, leaving 17 bases between. CDR3 bases: TGCGCCAGCAGCTTGGGGCTGCGGACCCTTAAGGAAAAACTGTTTTTT. This translates into CASSLGLRTLKEKLFF.

This sequence joins TRBV12-3 or TRBV12-4 and TRBJ2-5; 7 nucleotides agree with TRBD2. Unmatched junction bases numbered 0, after V lost 5 bases and J lost 0 bases. The CDR3 consists of 13 residues. The CDR3 spells CASSTSDQETQYF. CDR3 sequence (DNA): TGTGCCAGCAGTACTAGCGACCAAGAGACCCAGTACTTC.

A few counts support this clonotype. V is TRBV5-1 and J is TRBJ2-5; D assignment may be TRBD1 or TRBD2 (5 bases each). Near its end, the DNA agrees better with TRBJ2-7, so the J call may be wrong. Germline CDR1 is SGHRS and CDR2 is YFSETQ. The CDR3 consists of 13 residues. The CDR3 protein is CASSWDRNYEQYF. The CDR3 nucleotides read TGCGCCAGCAGCTGGGACCGAAACTACGAGCAGTACTTC.

V gene TRBV6-1 combines with J gene TRBJ1-2, with D possibly matching TRBD1 (5 bases). This CDR3 has 19 amino acids. Trimming shortened V by 5 bases and J by 1 base, and 26 bases separated the two germline ends. From germline, CDR1 is MNHNS and CDR2 SASEGT. The CDR3 reads CASSPRQGAGLGFNYGYTF. In DNA, the CDR3 is TGTGCCAGCAGTCCGCGGCAGGGTGCGGGTTTAGGGTTTAACTATGGCTACACCTTC.

The chain couples TRBV10-1 to TRBJ2-1; 13 bases agree with TRBD2. This CDR3 contains 14 residues. J lost 12 bases, V lost 0 bases, and 2 bases had no gene match. Germline V gives CDR1 WNHNN, CDR2 SYGVQD (reference sequence). The CDR3 DNA follows: TGCGCCAGCAGTGAGTCGCGACTAGCGGGGGGGCAGTTCTTC. Translating gives CASSESRLAGGQFF.

On this clonotype: This may come from a read error, since a much larger clone is one base off. This chain uses TRBV20-1 with TRBJ2-1; maybe TRBD2 (7 bases). The J call is in doubt because the DNA end fits TRBJ2-7 better. The CDR3 has 15 amino acids. Germline CDR1 DFQATT, CDR2 SNEGSKA (reference sequence). The CDR3 reads CSASSGGASYNEQYF. CDR3 nucleotides: TGCAGTGCTAGCTCTGGGGGGGCGTCCTACAATGAGCAGTACTTC.

The rearrangement uses TRBV10-3 and TRBJ1-1, with D perhaps matching TRBD1 (6 bases). The germline V and J ends were trimmed by 8 bases and 1 base, with 20 bases remaining between them. The CDR3 totals 16 residues. Germline V gives CDR1 ENHRY, CDR2 SYGVKD. This chain's CDR3 is CAIASPRGQSNTEAFF. CDR3 coding DNA: TGTGCCATCGCGTCCCCTCGAGGACAGTCGAACACTGAAGCTTTCTTT.

Concerning this clonotype: The junction does not match germline at one end; this may be a read error. The V and J genes are TRBV2 and TRBJ2-1; D gene uncertain. CDR3 length: 12 amino acids. Germline V gene sequence: CDR1 SNHLY, CDR2 FYNNEI. The CDR3 spells CASRDVLETQFF. The CDR3 DNA follows: TGTGCCAGCCGTGATGTTCTAGAGACCCAGTTCTTC.

Only a few counts were recorded for this clonotype. The J gene is TRBJ2-1, the V gene TRBV10-3; 8 bases fit TRBD2. The CDR3 has 13 amino acids. Germline-derived CDR1 and CDR2 are ENHRY and SYGVKD. V gave up 6 bases and J gave up 6 bases; unmatched junction bases: 4. The DNA of the CDR3 is TGTGCCATCAGATCGACTAGCGCCAATGAGCAGTTCTTC. Translating it yields CAIRSTSANEQFF.

This clonotype occurred a few times. V and J are TRBV6-5 and TRBJ2-3; D is ambiguous. Germline V gene sequence: CDR1 MNHEY, CDR2 SVGAGI. CDR3 length equals 12 residues. V lost 5 bases to trimming and J lost 2 bases, with 5 bases between them. The DNA of the CDR3 is TGTGCCAGCAGTCGACCCACAGATACGCAGTATTTT. Protein: CASSRPTDTQYF.

V is TRBV20-1 and J is TRBJ1-4; D is ambiguous. Germline V lookup: CDR1 DFQATT, CDR2 SNEGSKA (reference sequence). The CDR3 is made up of 13 amino acids. The ends were cut back, 0 bases at V and 7 bases at J, with 9 bases in the middle. The CDR3 region has the DNA TGCAGTGCTAGAGACCGGACGGGTGAAAAACTGTTTTTT. It specifies CSARDRTGEKLFF.

This chain links TRBV6-6 with TRBJ1-1, with D possibly being TRBD1 (5 bases). CDR3 length: 15 residues. V shed 6 bases and J shed 1 base, with 15 bases lying between them. CDR1 is MNHNY and CDR2 is SVGAGI in the germline V gene (reference sequence). CDR3 in DNA: TGTGCCAGCAGGGAGGTCCCAGGGAGGAACACTGAAGCTTTCTTT. Translating it yields CASREVPGRNTEAFF.

This rearrangement joins TRBV13 to TRBJ2-5; 7 bases agree with TRBD1. V shed 5 bases, J shed 13 bases, and the junction held 10 bases outside the gene matches. The CDR3 is 12 amino acids. From germline, CDR1 is PRHDT and CDR2 FYEKMQ (reference sequence). For the CDR3, the DNA is TGTGCCAGCAGCCGACAACAGGGGATGCCGTACTTC. It is translated as CASSRQQGMPYF.

Note on this clonotype: The junction differs from germline at one of its ends, possibly a read error. CDR3 sequence: CASSLAGGSSYERYF. For the CDR3, the DNA is TGCGCCAGCAGTTTAGCGGGGGGTAGTTCCTACGAGCGGTACTTC. V usage is TRBV5-1 and J usage is TRBJ2-7; 10 nucleotides line up with TRBD2. Germline V gene sequence: CDR1 SGHRS, CDR2 YFSETQ. This CDR3 region has 15 residues.

V gene TRBV20-1 combines with J gene TRBJ1-4, with D possibly being TRBD1 (6 bases). Trimming removed 6 bases at V and 1 base at J, with 15 bases between. In germline, CDR1 is DFQATT, CDR2 SNEGSKA (reference sequence). This CDR3 contains 15 residues. The CDR3 DNA reads as TGCAGTGCCAAGGACAGAATACTAACTAATGAAAAACTGTTTTTT. Protein sequence: CSAKDRILTNEKLFF.

Written as DNA, the CDR3 is TGTGCCAGCAGCTTGGATGGGTGGGGGCGGGATGGCTACACCTTC. Protein sequence: CASSLDGWGRDGYTF. V and J are TRBV5-5 and TRBJ1-2; D is possibly TRBD1 (6 bases). The CDR3 spans 15 residues. Germline CDR1 reads SGHKS; CDR2 reads YYEKEE (reference sequence). V was trimmed by 0 bases and J by 6 bases, leaving 15 bases between them.

The J gene is TRBJ1-2, the V gene TRBV15, with D possibly matching TRBD1 (6 bases). V dropped 0 bases and J dropped 4 bases, with 18 bases sitting between them. CDR3 size: 17 residues. The germline V gene encodes CDR1 LNHNV and CDR2 YYDKDF (reference sequence). Written as DNA, the CDR3 is TGTGCCACCAGCAGAGATAGGAATGGGGGGGCTGCCTATGGCTACACCTTC. Its translation: CATSRDRNGGAAYGYTF.

This clonotype was found a few times. The chain carries TRBV20-1 and TRBJ2-7; TRBD1 might be the D (5 bases). V was pared by 5 bases and J by 3 bases, with 14 bases between. This CDR3 is 13 amino acids long. CDR1 and CDR2 from the germline V gene are DFQATT and SNEGSKA (reference sequence). The CDR3 sequence is CSAAQAGLYEQYF. DNA of the CDR3: TGCAGTGCTGCCCAGGCAGGGCTCTACGAGCAGTACTTC.

This clonotype was counted a few times. V gene TRBV5-1 combines with J gene TRBJ2-3, with TRBD2 as a possible D gene (5 bases). The CDR3 spans 16 residues. Germline assignment: CDR1 SGHRS and CDR2 YFSETQ. Trimming cost V 4 bases and J 0 bases, with 15 bases left between them. CDR3 bases: TGCGCCAGCAGCCCCATACTAGGGAAGAGCACAGATACGCAGTATTTT. Translation: CASSPILGKSTDTQYF.

The rearrangement links TRBV7-2 to TRBJ2-3, with TRBD2 matching over 11 bases. Losses at the gene ends were 3 bases for V and 6 bases for J; bases not matched to a gene: 11. Germline-derived CDR1 and CDR2 are SGHTA and FQGNSA. CDR3 length: 17 residues. The CDR3 region has the DNA TGTGCCAGCAGCTTTGATTTAGCGGGGGGGCGTAGGGATACGCAGTATTTT. Protein product: CASSFDLAGGRRDTQYF.

The sample holds a few counts of this clonotype. Possible read error: a much larger clone is one base away. The CDR3 DNA is TGTGCCAGCAGCTCCAACCGGGCAGCGTATGAGCAGTACTTC. This sequence encodes CASSSNRAAYEQYF. This chain connects TRBV7-2 to TRBJ2-7; D is unclear. Germline V gives CDR1 SGHTA, CDR2 FQGNSA. CDR3 length: 14 amino acids. V lost 4 bases, J lost 7 bases, and 17 bases lay in between.

The chain combines TRBV5-1 with TRBJ2-7; no clear D gene. Germline CDR1 reads SGHRS; CDR2 reads YFSETQ. Trimming pared 3 bases from V and 3 bases from J, leaving 7 bases between. The length of the CDR3 is 12 residues. CDR3 protein: CASSWSNYEQYF. DNA for the CDR3: TGCGCCAGCAGCTGGAGTAACTACGAGCAGTACTTC.

This sequence joins TRBV20-1 and TRBJ2-4, with D hard to call. Germline CDR1 reads DFQATT; CDR2 reads SNEGSKA (reference sequence). The V end lost 6 bases, the J end lost 3 bases, and 21 bases lay between the germline ends. The CDR3 extends over 16 amino acids. CDR3 DNA: TGCAGTGCCAGTAACCACGCCAGAGGTGGCAAAAACATTCAGTACTTC. Translated, it gives CSASNHARGGKNIQYF.